Below, 14 T cell receptor beta chains from the same sample are listed, as sequenced in a study of CD8+CD57+ T cells in acquired aplastic anemia. The use of genomic DNA as template underpinned the TCR beta VDJ and CDR3 profiling. MiXCR was run by TCRdb on the reads, yielding one entry per CDR3 protein. The data show 130,000 or so distinct CDR3 sequences, under 60% seen once. Whoever was chosen for sequencing had shown CD8+CD57+ cell expansion by flow cytometry. The specimen was sorted CD4+, CD8+, or CD8+CD57+ T cells (not recorded which) from PBMCs. These receptors all stem from a human donor with aplastic anemia.

At least ten counts were recorded for this clonotype. This chain uses TRBV11-2 with TRBJ2-7; D perhaps matches TRBD1 (6 bases). The V gene lost 4 bases and the J gene lost 5 bases, with 18 bases spanning the gap. The germline CDR1 and CDR2 sequences are SGHAT and FQNNGV. CDR3 size: 15 residues. DNA for the CDR3: TGTGCCAGCAGCTCTCATCAGGGGACCAGCAACGAGCAGTACTTC. This gives the protein CASSSHQGTSNEQYF.

This clonotype was counted ten times or more. The chain employs TRBV9 and TRBJ2-7; TRBD1 agrees at 7 bases. From germline, CDR1 is SGDLS and CDR2 YYNGEE. With 5 bases clipped from V and 5 bases from J, the junction kept 4 bases outside the gene matches. This CDR3 is built from 12 residues. The CDR3 nucleotides read TGTGCCAGCAGGTCAGACAGGGACGAGCAGTACTTC. It encodes CASRSDRDEQYF.

The V call is TRBV29-1, the J call TRBJ2-3; 8 bases map to TRBD1. V was clipped by 6 bases and J by 4 bases; unmatched bases: 9. Germline CDR1 is SQVTM and CDR2 is ANQGSEA. The CDR3 loop spans 14 amino acids. The chain's CDR3 is CSVLGADRADTQYF. The CDR3 nucleotides are TGCAGCGTCCTCGGAGCGGACAGGGCAGATACGCAGTATTTT.

In this sample, this clonotype turned up many times. This rearrangement joins TRBV4-1 to TRBJ1-2, with D possibly matching TRBD1 (5 bases). V was cut by 0 bases and J by 4 bases, with 12 bases left in between. The CDR3 is 15 residues long. Per germline, CDR1 MGHRA and CDR2 YSYEKL. The CDR3 bases are TGCGCCAGCAGCCAAGATAGGCAGGGTACCTATGGCTACACCTTC. This translates into CASSQDRQGTYGYTF.

The rearrangement joins TRBV14 to TRBJ2-6, with D tentatively TRBD1 (7 bases). This CDR3 has 18 amino acids. Germline values: CDR1 SGHDN, CDR2 FVKESK. Trimming took 4 bases from V and 5 from J, leaving 21 bases between them. CDR3 region: CASSLSRSPGGRANVLTF. The CDR3 DNA is TGTGCCAGCAGCCTATCCCGCAGCCCAGGGGGGCGGGCCAACGTCCTGACTTTC.

The chain couples TRBV20-1 to TRBJ1-1; D may be TRBD1 (6 bases). The CDR3 runs to 13 residues. V was shortened by 3 bases and J by 3 bases, with 11 bases between the two germline ends. Germline V gene data show CDR1 as DFQATT and CDR2 as SNEGSKA (reference sequence). CDR3 DNA: TGCAGTGCTAGCAGTACAGGGCACACTGAAGCTTTCTTT. Translation gives CSASSTGHTEAFF.

This clonotype turned up a few times. The V gene is TRBV2, the J gene TRBJ1-2; TRBD1 aligns across 8 bases. The CDR3 covers 15 residues. V gave up 3 bases and J gave up 8 bases; unmatched junction bases: 11. Germline CDR1 and CDR2: SNHLY and FYNNEI. The CDR3 DNA is TGTGCCAGCAGTGACGGGGACAGGTTTAACGACGGCTACACCTTC. Amino acids: CASSDGDRFNDGYTF.

The rearrangement links TRBV2 to TRBJ2-7; D is perhaps TRBD1 (5 bases). The germline gives CDR1 SNHLY, CDR2 FYNNEI. V lost 7 bases and J 4 bases, leaving 5 bases between the germline ends. This CDR3 comprises 10 residues. CDR3 loop: CASKGYEQYF. The CDR3 bases are TGTGCCAGCAAGGGGTACGAGCAGTACTTC.

This clonotype was observed at least ten times. DNA for the CDR3: TGTGCCAGCAGTGACGGGTTCAATCAGCCCCAGCATTTT. Translation gives CASSDGFNQPQHF. The rearrangement links TRBV6-4 to TRBJ1-5; unclear D gene. CDR1 and CDR2 (germline): MRHNA, SNTAGT. This CDR3 is 13 amino acids long. V lost 2 bases and J lost 3, with 5 bases in between.

The chain links TRBV29-1 to TRBJ2-2; no firm D call. The CDR3 loop spans 12 amino acids. Per germline, CDR1 SQVTM and CDR2 ANQGSEA. V lost 4 bases and J lost 0, with 3 bases in between. This CDR3 reads CSVVPNTGELFF. The CDR3, as DNA: TGCAGCGTTGTTCCGAACACCGGGGAGCTGTTTTTT.

Points on this clonotype: A read error may account for a junction end that differs from germline. This chain connects TRBV7-7 to TRBJ2-7, with TRBD1 matching over 7 bases. Per the germline V gene, CDR1 is SSHAT and CDR2 is FNYEAQ (reference sequence). The CDR3 loop spans 14 amino acids. Written as DNA, the CDR3 is TGTGCTAGCAGCTTATTTGCAGGGGGTTACGAGCAGTACTTC. This sequence encodes CASSLFAGGYEQYF.

This clonotype was detected many times. J is TRBJ1-1 and V is TRBV10-3; D may be TRBD1 (6 bases). Trimming removed 0 bases from V and 3 bases from J, with 11 bases in between. Germline CDR1 ENHRY, CDR2 SYGVKD. The CDR3 has 15 amino acids. The CDR3 sequence is CAISESRGTDTEAFF. CDR3 DNA: TGTGCCATCAGTGAGTCTAGGGGGACGGACACTGAAGCTTTCTTT.

The chain is built from TRBV18 and TRBJ2-3, with 13 bases aligning to TRBD2. CDR3 size: 20 residues. Germline CDR1 KGHSH, CDR2 LQKENI. J lost 4 bases, V lost 5 bases, and 18 bases had no gene match. This CDR3 reads CASSGFGLAGVRDSPDTQYF. CDR3 sequence (DNA): TGTGCCAGCTCAGGCTTCGGACTAGCGGGAGTGAGAGATTCACCAGATACGCAGTATTTT.

This clonotype was counted many times. The chain employs TRBV6-5 and TRBJ2-5, with 11 bases fitting TRBD2. This CDR3 region has 15 residues. CDR1 and CDR2 (germline): MNHEY, SVGAGI. Trimming removed 6 bases from V and 2 bases from J; junction bases left unmatched: 5. The CDR3 DNA reads as TGTGCCAGCAGCCGCGGGACTAGCGGACAAGAGACCCAGTACTTC. It codes for CASSRGTSGQETQYF.